Presented here are 27 T cell receptor beta chains from one specimen sequenced in a study of T cell responses to AZD1222 COVID-19 vaccine. Libraries were prepared by immunoSEQ multiplex PCR; TCRdb keeps only in-frame clonotypes and omits some of them. The table includes over 150,000 clones, 85% to 90% detected once. The sequenced sample was peripheral blood, obtained 28 days after the second AZD1222 dose. The origin of the receptors is an adult who received the AZD1222 COVID-19 vaccine.

V usage is TRBV7-3 and J usage is TRBJ2-2, with 14 bases lining up with TRBD2. The ends lost 5 bases at V and 6 bases at J; junction bases unmatched: 5. The CDR3 runs to 16 residues. Germline CDR1 is SGHTA and CDR2 is FQGTGA. DNA of the CDR3: TGTGCCAGCAGCCCGCCGACTAGCGGGGGGGCCGGGGAGCTGTTTTTT. This gives the protein CASSPPTSGGAGELFF.

To note about this clone: The same CDR3 arises from other DNA sequences in this sample as well. The rearrangement joins TRBV5-8 to TRBJ2-7, with D possibly matching TRBD1 (7 bases). Trimming took off 4 bases at V and 2 bases at J, with 16 bases between the two ends. Per the germline V gene, CDR1 is SGHTS and CDR2 is YDEGEE. CDR3 length: 15 amino acids. CDR3 nucleotide sequence: TGTGCCAGCAGCCTTAGACAGGGAGGTCCCTACGAGCAGTACTTC. This translates into CASSLRQGGPYEQYF.

V is TRBV19 and J is TRBJ2-2, with 8 bases that match TRBD2. The length of the CDR3 is 17 residues. Per germline, CDR1 LNHDA and CDR2 SQIVND (reference sequence). V gave up 5 bases and J gave up 2 bases; unmatched junction bases: 10. Written as DNA, the CDR3 is TGTGCCAGTAGTCGAGCCGGGACTAGTTTAAACACCGGGGAGCTGTTTTTT. Its translation is CASSRAGTSLNTGELFF.

Only a few counts were recorded for this clone. V and J are TRBV5-1 and TRBJ2-2; no definite D call. Trimming removed 2 bases at V and 4 bases at J, with 15 bases between. The CDR3 is 16 amino acids. Germline CDR1 and CDR2: SGHRS and YFSETQ. For the CDR3, the DNA is TGCGCCAGCAGCTTCGCTATGACGACAAGCACCGGGGAGCTGTTTTTT. Protein product: CASSFAMTTSTGELFF.

The CDR3 DNA follows: TGTGCCAGGCCTAGTAGGGGGGCGGATGAGCAGTTCTTC. This gives the protein CARPSRGADEQFF. V usage is TRBV6-8 and J usage is TRBJ2-1; possibly TRBD1 or TRBD2 for D (6 bases each). CDR1 is MNHGY, CDR2 SAAAGT, per germline. The CDR3 extends over 13 amino acids. Trimming cost V 9 bases and J 8 bases, with 17 bases left between them.

This chain links TRBV30 with TRBJ1-1, with 9 positions matching TRBD1. This CDR3 contains 13 residues. J lost 3 bases, V lost 8 bases, and 7 bases had no gene match. Germline CDR1 is GTSNPN and CDR2 is SVGIG (reference sequence). In nucleotides, the CDR3 is TGTGCCGGGACTGACAGGGGGGACACTGAAGCTTTCTTT. Translated: CAGTDRGDTEAFF.

This chain links TRBV6-5 with TRBJ1-6; 9 bases match TRBD1. CDR3 length: 14 amino acids. V gave up 5 bases and J gave up 8 bases; unmatched junction bases: 4. Per the germline V gene, CDR1 is MNHEY and CDR2 is SVGAGI. CDR3 sequence reads: CASSRQGGYSPLHF. DNA of the CDR3: TGTGCCAGCAGTAGACAGGGGGGGTATTCACCCCTCCACTTT.

The V and J genes are TRBV6-2 or TRBV6-3 and TRBJ2-2, with D unclear. CDR1 and CDR2 (germline): MNHEY, SVGEGT. CDR3 size: 12 residues. V was cut by 6 bases and J by 2 bases, with 4 bases left in between. The CDR3 region has the DNA TGTGCCAGCAGGTACAACACCGGGGAGCTGTTTTTT. Protein product: CASRYNTGELFF.

The chain couples TRBV5-6 to TRBJ2-7, with TRBD1 identical over 7 bases. Trimming at V came to 2 bases and at J to 1 base, leaving 6 bases not matched to a gene. This CDR3 has 15 residues. The germline V gene encodes CDR1 SGHDT and CDR2 YYEEEE. CDR3 DNA: TGTGCCAGCAGCTTAGAACAGGGGAAATCCTACGAGCAGTACTTC. Residues: CASSLEQGKSYEQYF. Together with reference TRBV5-6 and TRBJ2-7, the CDR3 gives the full variable domain: DAGVTQSPTHLIKTRGQQVTLRCSPKSGHDTVSWYQQALGQGPQFIFQYYEEEERQRGNFPDRFSGHQFPNYSSELNVNALLLGDSALYLCASSLEQGKSYEQYFGPGTRLTVT.

This clone was picked up one time. The chain links TRBV7-2 to TRBJ2-5; D remains ambiguous. The CDR3 totals 14 residues. V was shortened by 3 bases and J by 2 bases, with 10 bases between the two germline ends. Germline V gives CDR1 SGHTA, CDR2 FQGNSA. In DNA, the CDR3 is TGTGCCAGCAGCTTGGATCACGGGCAAGAGACCCAGTACTTC. Residues: CASSLDHGQETQYF. Variable domain in full (rest from reference TRBV7-2 and TRBJ2-5): GAGVSQSPSNKVTEKGKDVELRCDPISGHTALYWYRQSLGQGLEFLIYFQGNSAPDKSGLPSDRFSAERTGGSVSTLTIQRTQQEDSAVYLCASSLDHGQETQYFGPGTRLLVL.

This chain joins TRBV4-1 and TRBJ1-1; a weak D match, TRBD1 (5 bases). The CDR3 loop spans 15 amino acids. Germline values: CDR1 MGHRA, CDR2 YSYEKL. The ends were cut back, 3 bases at V and 1 base at J, with 12 bases in the middle. CDR3 residues: CASSQAGTANTEAFF. DNA of the CDR3: TGCGCCAGCAGCCAGGCCGGGACGGCGAACACTGAAGCTTTCTTT.

CDR3 in DNA: TGTGCCAGCTCACCACGGGCCGTAGCGAACACCGGGGAGCTGTTTTTT. This encodes CASSPRAVANTGELFF. J is TRBJ2-2 and V is TRBV18; D is unresolved. Germline CDR1 is KGHSH and CDR2 is LQKENI. This CDR3 contains 16 residues. Trimming removed 1 base from V and 0 bases from J, with 9 bases in between.

The genes are TRBV21-1 and TRBJ1-5; the table gives TRBD1 as D, unverified against the DNA. TRBV21-1 is assigned pseudogene status. There are 14 residues in the CDR3. The CDR3 loop is CASSKGQGSQPQHF. Here the CDR3 DNA reads TGTGCCAGCAGCAAGGGACAGGGCAGTCAGCCCCAGCATTTT.

The chain links TRBV6-6 to TRBJ1-5, with TRBD1 matching over 12 bases. Germline V gene data show CDR1 as MNHNY and CDR2 as SVGAGI (reference sequence). This CDR3 region has 15 residues. The V gene end was trimmed by 4 bases and the J gene end by 6 bases; junction bases not matched to a gene: 4. The CDR3 is CASSSGTGGRQPQHF. In DNA form, the CDR3 reads TGTGCCAGCAGTTCCGGGACAGGGGGCCGTCAGCCCCAGCATTTT.

The chain uses TRBV3-1 (or the pseudogene TRBV3-2) and TRBJ2-7; 8 bases match TRBD1. The CDR3 totals 15 residues. Germline V gene data show CDR1 as LGHDT and CDR2 as YNNKEL (reference sequence). J gave up 0 bases and V 6 bases, and 7 bases lay outside the gene matches. In DNA form, the CDR3 reads TGTGCCAGCAGTCGATCACAGGGGGGCTCCTACGAGCAGTACTTC. This sequence encodes CASSRSQGGSYEQYF.

V and J are TRBV28 and TRBJ1-2; D call uncertain. The germline gives CDR1 MDHEN, CDR2 SYDVKM. Trimming took 6 bases from V and 8 from J, leaving 16 bases between them. The CDR3 spans 13 residues. DNA for the CDR3: TGTGCCAGCAGCTCCGCGCGCGATCGCGGCTACACCTTC. Translating gives CASSSARDRGYTF.

The chain couples TRBV6-5 to TRBJ2-7; D perhaps matches TRBD2 (5 bases). The CDR3 sequence is 13 residues long. Germline loops: CDR1 MNHEY, CDR2 SVGAGI. Trimming pared 2 bases from V and 5 bases from J, leaving 10 bases between. The CDR3 sequence: CASSYRGFHEQYF. Here the CDR3 DNA reads TGTGCCAGCAGTTACCGAGGGTTCCACGAGCAGTACTTC.

The chain combines TRBV25-1 with TRBJ1-2; D remains ambiguous. The CDR3 consists of 12 residues. Trimming left V 6 bases short and J 8 bases short, with 13 bases between. Per germline, CDR1 MGHDK and CDR2 SYGVNS. CDR3 DNA sequence: TGTGCCAGCAGAGACTCAGTAGGGGGCTACACCTTC. Its translation is CASRDSVGGYTF.

This sequence joins TRBV5-1 and TRBJ2-7; 8 positions agree with TRBD1. V dropped 4 bases and J dropped 7; count of bases not matched to a gene: 13. The CDR3 consists of 15 residues. Germline CDR1 and CDR2: SGHRS and YFSETQ. The CDR3 sequence is CASSLVYDRGREQYF. The CDR3, as DNA: TGCGCCAGCAGCCTGGTATACGACAGGGGTAGAGAGCAGTACTTC.

The chain is built from TRBV6-2 or TRBV6-3 and TRBJ2-2, with D unclear. The CDR3 is 12 amino acids. Germline CDR1 is MNHEY and CDR2 is SVGEGT. The V end lost 5 bases, the J end lost 6 bases, and 7 bases lay between the germline ends. The CDR3 loop reads CASSPYAGELFF. CDR3 DNA: TGTGCCAGCAGTCCCTATGCCGGGGAGCTGTTTTTT.

The V gene is TRBV5-1, the J gene TRBJ1-2; 7 positions agree with TRBD1. The ends lost 0 bases at V and 7 bases at J; junction bases unmatched: 9. This CDR3 comprises 15 residues. Germline loops: CDR1 SGHRS, CDR2 YFSETQ. The CDR3 sequence: CASSLAMEGAGGYTF. The CDR3 region has the DNA TGCGCCAGCAGCTTGGCCATGGAGGGGGCGGGTGGCTACACCTTC.

The rearrangement joins TRBV29-1 to TRBJ1-1, with D maybe TRBD1 (5 bases). The CDR3 runs to 14 residues. Trimming stripped 3 bases from V and 0 bases from J, with 11 bases between. CDR1 is SQVTM, CDR2 ANQGSEA, per germline. DNA for the CDR3: TGCAGCGTTGATTTCCAGGGAGTGAACACTGAAGCTTTCTTT. It is translated as CSVDFQGVNTEAFF.

The genes are TRBV14 and TRBJ1-1; D perhaps matches TRBD1 (5 bases). V was pared by 3 bases and J by 6 bases, with 11 bases between. CDR1 and CDR2 from the germline V gene are SGHDN and FVKESK. The CDR3 totals 13 residues. The DNA of the CDR3 is TGTGCCAGCAGCCATGGGACGGCCTCTGAAGCTTTCTTT. Its protein is CASSHGTASEAFF.

A few counts support this clone. V gene TRBV11-2 combines with J gene TRBJ1-3; perhaps TRBD1 as D (6 bases). V was trimmed by 8 bases and J by 7 bases, leaving 18 bases between them. The CDR3 loop spans 14 amino acids. CDR1 and CDR2 from the germline V gene are SGHAT and FQNNGV. The CDR3 coding sequence is TGTGCCAGCGCTTTAAGGGGGAGCTGGAACACCATATATTTT. Residues: CASALRGSWNTIYF.

The chain recombines TRBV6-4 with TRBJ2-1; D uncertain. This CDR3 has 16 amino acids. CDR1 MRHNA and CDR2 SNTAGT come from the germline V gene. V lost 4 bases, J lost 0 bases, and 13 bases lay in between. The CDR3 nucleotides are TGTGCCAGCAGTGTAGGCACCTTGAGCTCCTACAATGAGCAGTTCTTC. Amino acid sequence: CASSVGTLSSYNEQFF.

The J gene is TRBJ2-3, the V gene TRBV30, with 8 bases identical to TRBD1. The CDR3 loop spans 14 amino acids. CDR1 is GTSNPN, CDR2 SVGIG, per germline (reference sequence). V gave up 3 bases and J gave up 4 bases; unmatched junction bases: 6. In DNA form, the CDR3 reads TGTGCCTGGAGAATCAGGGGGCTAGCAGATACGCAGTATTTT. This gives the protein CAWRIRGLADTQYF.

J is TRBJ1-6 and V is TRBV19; tentative D call: TRBD1 (5 bases). Trimming cost V 5 bases and J 3 bases, with 14 bases left between them. Germline V gene data show CDR1 as LNHDA and CDR2 as SQIVND (reference sequence). The CDR3 is 16 residues long. CDR3 in amino acids: CASSRAGNDYNSPLHF. Here the CDR3 DNA reads TGTGCCAGTAGTCGTGCAGGGAATGACTATAATTCACCCCTCCACTTT.